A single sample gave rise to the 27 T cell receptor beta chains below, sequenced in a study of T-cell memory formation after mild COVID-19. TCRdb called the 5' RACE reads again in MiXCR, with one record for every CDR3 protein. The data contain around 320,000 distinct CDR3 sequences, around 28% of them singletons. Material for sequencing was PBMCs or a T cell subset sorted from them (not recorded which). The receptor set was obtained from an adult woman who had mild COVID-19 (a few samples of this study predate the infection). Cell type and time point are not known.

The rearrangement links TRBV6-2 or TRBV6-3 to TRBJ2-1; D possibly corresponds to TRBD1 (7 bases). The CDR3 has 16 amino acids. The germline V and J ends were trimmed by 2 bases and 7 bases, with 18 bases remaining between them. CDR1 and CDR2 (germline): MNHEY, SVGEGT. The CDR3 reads CASSYDLEGANNEQFF. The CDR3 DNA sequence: TGTGCCAGCAGTTACGATTTGGAGGGGGCGAATAATGAGCAGTTCTTC.

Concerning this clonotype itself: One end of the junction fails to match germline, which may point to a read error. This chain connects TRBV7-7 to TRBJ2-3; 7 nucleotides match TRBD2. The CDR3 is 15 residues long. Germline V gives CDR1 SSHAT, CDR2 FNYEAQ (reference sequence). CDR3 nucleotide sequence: TGTGCTAGCAGCTTGGGCGCGCAGCGGGGAGATACGCAGTATTTT. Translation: CASSLGAQRGDTQYF.

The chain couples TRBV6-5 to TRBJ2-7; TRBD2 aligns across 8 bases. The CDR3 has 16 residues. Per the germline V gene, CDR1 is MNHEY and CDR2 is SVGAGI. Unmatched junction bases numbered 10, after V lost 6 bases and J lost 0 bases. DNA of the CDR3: TGTGCCAGCAGCCCGGGGGGGGTCACAAGCTCCTACGAGCAGTACTTC. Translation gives CASSPGGVTSSYEQYF.

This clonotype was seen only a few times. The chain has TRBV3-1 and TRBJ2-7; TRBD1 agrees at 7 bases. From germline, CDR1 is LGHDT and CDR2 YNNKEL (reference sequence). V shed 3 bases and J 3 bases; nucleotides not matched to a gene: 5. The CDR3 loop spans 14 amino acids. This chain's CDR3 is CASSHPGQFYEQYF. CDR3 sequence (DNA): TGTGCCAGCAGCCACCCGGGACAGTTCTACGAGCAGTACTTC.

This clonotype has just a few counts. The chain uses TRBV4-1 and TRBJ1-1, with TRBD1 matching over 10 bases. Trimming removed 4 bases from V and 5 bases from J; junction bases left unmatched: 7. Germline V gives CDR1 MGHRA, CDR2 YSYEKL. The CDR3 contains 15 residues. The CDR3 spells CASSPRTGGGTEAFF. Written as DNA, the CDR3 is TGCGCCAGCAGCCCACGGACAGGGGGTGGGACTGAAGCTTTCTTT.

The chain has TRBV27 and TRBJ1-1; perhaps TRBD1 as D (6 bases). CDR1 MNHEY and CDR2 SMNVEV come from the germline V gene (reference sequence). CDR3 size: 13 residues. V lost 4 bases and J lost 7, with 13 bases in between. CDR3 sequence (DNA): TGTGCCAGCAGTTCGCCCGTGGACAGTGAAGCTTTCTTT. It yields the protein CASSSPVDSEAFF.

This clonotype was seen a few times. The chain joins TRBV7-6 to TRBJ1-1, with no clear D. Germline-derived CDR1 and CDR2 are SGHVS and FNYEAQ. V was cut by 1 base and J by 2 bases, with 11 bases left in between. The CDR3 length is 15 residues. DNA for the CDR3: TGTGCCAGCAGCTTAGGAGAGGACGGAAACACTGAAGCTTTCTTT. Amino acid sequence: CASSLGEDGNTEAFF.

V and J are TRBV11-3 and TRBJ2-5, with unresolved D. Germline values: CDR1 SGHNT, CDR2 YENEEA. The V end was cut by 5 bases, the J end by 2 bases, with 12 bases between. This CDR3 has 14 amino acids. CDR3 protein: CASSTRTDQETQYF. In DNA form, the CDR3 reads TGTGCCAGCAGCACCCGGACGGATCAAGAGACCCAGTACTTC.

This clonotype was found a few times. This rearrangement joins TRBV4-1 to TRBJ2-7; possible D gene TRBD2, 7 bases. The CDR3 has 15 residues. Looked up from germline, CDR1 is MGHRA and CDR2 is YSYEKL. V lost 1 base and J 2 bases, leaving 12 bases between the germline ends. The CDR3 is CASSQGGGATYEQYF. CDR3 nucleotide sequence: TGCGCCAGCAGCCAAGGCGGGGGCGCTACCTACGAGCAGTACTTC.

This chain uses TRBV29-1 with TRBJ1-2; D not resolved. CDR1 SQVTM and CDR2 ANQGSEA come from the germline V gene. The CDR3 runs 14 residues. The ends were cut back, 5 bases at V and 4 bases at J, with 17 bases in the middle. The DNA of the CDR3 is TGCAGCGTTCTAAGCCCTGAACGCCTCTATGGCTACACCTTC. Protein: CSVLSPERLYGYTF.

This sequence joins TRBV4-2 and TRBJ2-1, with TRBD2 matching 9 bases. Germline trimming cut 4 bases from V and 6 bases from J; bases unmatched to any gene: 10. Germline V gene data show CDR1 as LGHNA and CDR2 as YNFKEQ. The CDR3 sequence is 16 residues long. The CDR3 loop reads CASSRVSGSIVNEQFF. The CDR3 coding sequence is TGTGCCAGCAGCCGAGTTAGCGGGAGTATAGTCAATGAGCAGTTCTTC.

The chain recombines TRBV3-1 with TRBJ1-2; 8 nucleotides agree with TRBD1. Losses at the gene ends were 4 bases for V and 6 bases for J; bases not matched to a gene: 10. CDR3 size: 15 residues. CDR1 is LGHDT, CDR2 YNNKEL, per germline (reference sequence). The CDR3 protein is CASSPHRGKVDGYTF. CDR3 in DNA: TGTGCCAGCAGCCCCCACAGGGGGAAGGTCGATGGCTACACCTTC.

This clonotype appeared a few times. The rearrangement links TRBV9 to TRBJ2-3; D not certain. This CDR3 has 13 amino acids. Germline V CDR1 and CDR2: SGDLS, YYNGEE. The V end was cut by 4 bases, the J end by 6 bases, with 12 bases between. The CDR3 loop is CASSLTPLDTQYF. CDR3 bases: TGTGCCAGCAGCCTCACCCCGCTGGATACGCAGTATTTT.

CDR3 residues: CASSHGLEQFF. Here the CDR3 DNA reads TGTGCCAGCAGCCATGGACTGGAGCAGTTCTTC. The J gene is TRBJ2-1, the V gene TRBV9; D possibly corresponds to TRBD2 (5 bases). Trimming left V 4 bases short and J 10 bases short, with 9 bases between. CDR3 length: 11 residues. CDR1 is SGDLS and CDR2 is YYNGEE in the germline V gene.

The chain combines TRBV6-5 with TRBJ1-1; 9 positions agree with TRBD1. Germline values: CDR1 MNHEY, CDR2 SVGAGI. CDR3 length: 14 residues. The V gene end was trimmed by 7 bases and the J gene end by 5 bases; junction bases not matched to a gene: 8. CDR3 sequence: CASNSNRGLTEAFF. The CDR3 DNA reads TGTGCCAGCAATTCAAACAGGGGGCTAACTGAAGCTTTCTTT.

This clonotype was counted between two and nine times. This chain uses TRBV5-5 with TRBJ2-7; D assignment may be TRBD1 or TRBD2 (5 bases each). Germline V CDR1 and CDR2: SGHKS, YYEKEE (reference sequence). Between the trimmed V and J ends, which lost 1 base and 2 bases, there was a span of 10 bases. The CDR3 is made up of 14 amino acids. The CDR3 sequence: CASSLRGGAYEQYF. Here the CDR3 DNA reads TGTGCCAGCAGCTTGCGGGGCGGAGCCTACGAGCAGTACTTC.

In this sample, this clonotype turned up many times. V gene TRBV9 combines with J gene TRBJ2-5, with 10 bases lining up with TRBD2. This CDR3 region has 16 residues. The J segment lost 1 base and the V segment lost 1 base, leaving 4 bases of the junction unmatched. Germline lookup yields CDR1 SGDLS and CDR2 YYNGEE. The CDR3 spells CASSVSERGGQETQYF. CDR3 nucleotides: TGTGCCAGCAGCGTATCCGAGCGGGGGGGCCAAGAGACCCAGTACTTC.

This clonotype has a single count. CDR3: CASSLDAVMNTEAFF. CDR3 in DNA: TGTGCCAGCAGCTTAGACGCTGTCATGAACACTGAAGCTTTCTTT. V is TRBV7-6 and J is TRBJ1-1, with D uncertain. CDR3 size: 15 residues. Trimming left V 1 base short and J 0 bases short, with 9 bases between. Germline lookup yields CDR1 SGHVS and CDR2 FNYEAQ.

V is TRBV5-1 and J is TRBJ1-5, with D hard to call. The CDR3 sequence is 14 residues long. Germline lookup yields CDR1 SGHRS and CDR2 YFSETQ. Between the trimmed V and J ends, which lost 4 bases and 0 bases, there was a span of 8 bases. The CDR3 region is CASSPGGSNQPQHF. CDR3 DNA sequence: TGCGCCAGCAGCCCGGGTGGTAGCAATCAGCCCCAGCATTTT.

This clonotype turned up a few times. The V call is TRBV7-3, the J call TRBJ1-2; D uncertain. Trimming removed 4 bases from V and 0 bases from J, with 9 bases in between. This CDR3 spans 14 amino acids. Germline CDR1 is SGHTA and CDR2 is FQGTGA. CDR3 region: CASSSDGANYGYTF. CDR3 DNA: TGTGCCAGCAGCTCCGACGGCGCTAACTATGGCTACACCTTC.

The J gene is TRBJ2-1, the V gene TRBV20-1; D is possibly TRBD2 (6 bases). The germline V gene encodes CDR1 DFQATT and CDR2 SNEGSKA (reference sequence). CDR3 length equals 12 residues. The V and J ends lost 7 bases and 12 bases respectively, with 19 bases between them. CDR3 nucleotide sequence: TGCAGTGGGCTTTTCTTAGCGGTTAGGCAGTTCTTC. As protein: CSGLFLAVRQFF.

This chain's CDR3 is CASSQVSGVGQETQYF. The CDR3 region has the DNA TGTGCCAGCAGCCAAGTGAGCGGGGTTGGCCAAGAGACCCAGTACTTC. The V gene is TRBV3-1, the J gene TRBJ2-5, with TRBD2 identical over 7 bases. The ends lost 1 base at V and 1 base at J; junction bases unmatched: 6. Germline CDR1 is LGHDT and CDR2 is YNNKEL (reference sequence). This CDR3 has 16 amino acids.

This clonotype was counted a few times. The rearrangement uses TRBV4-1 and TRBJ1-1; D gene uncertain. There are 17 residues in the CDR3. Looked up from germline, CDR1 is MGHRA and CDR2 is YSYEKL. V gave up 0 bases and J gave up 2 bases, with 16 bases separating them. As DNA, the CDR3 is TGCGCCAGCAGCCAAGATGAAAAGGGCGGGGATAACACTGAAGCTTTCTTT. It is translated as CASSQDEKGGDNTEAFF.

CDR3 DNA sequence: TGTGCCAGCAGCCCTACAGGGGGCGGTGGCTACACCTTC. Amino acid sequence: CASSPTGGGGYTF. The rearrangement uses TRBV12-3 or TRBV12-4 and TRBJ1-2, with 9 bases that match TRBD1. V shed 6 bases, J shed 7 bases, and the junction held 6 bases outside the gene matches. CDR3 length: 13 amino acids.

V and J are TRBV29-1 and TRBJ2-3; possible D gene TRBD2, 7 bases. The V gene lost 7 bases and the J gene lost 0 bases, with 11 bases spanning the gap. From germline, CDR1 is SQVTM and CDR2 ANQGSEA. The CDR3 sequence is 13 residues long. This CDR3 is CSGEGGSTDTQYF. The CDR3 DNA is TGCAGCGGGGAGGGGGGAAGCACAGATACGCAGTATTTT.

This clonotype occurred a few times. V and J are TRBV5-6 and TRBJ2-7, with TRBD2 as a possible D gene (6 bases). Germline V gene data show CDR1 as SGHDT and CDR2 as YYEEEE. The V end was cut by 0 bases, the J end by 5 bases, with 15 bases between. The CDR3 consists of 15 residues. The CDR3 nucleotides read TGTGCCAGCAGCTTGGTGGGGGACCCGGGAGACGAGCAGTACTTC. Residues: CASSLVGDPGDEQYF.

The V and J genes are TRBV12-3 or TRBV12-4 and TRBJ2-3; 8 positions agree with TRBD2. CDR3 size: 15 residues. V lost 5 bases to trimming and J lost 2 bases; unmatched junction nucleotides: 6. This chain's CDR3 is CASSRLAGFTDTQYF. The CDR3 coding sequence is TGTGCCAGCAGTAGGTTAGCGGGGTTCACAGATACGCAGTATTTT.